These 6 T cell receptor beta chains came from one sample sequenced in a study of cytomegalovirus exposure and HLA in healthy donors. Sequenced by immunoSEQ multiplex PCR; TCRdb stores in-frame clones only, minus some. The sample yields some 170,000 clones, over 85% seen once. Input material: PBMCs. These receptors originate from a young man in good health and CMV-seropositive.

V gene TRBV5-8 combines with J gene TRBJ1-1; 7 positions agree with TRBD1. CDR3 length: 13 residues. Germline V gene lookup returns CDR1 SGHTS and CDR2 YDEGEE. The junction had 2 bases not matched to a gene; V was cut back by 5 bases and J by 1 base. The CDR3 spells CASRDRRNTEAFF. The CDR3 DNA reads TGTGCCAGCAGGGACAGGAGGAACACTGAAGCTTTCTTT.

This clone has just one count. This chain connects TRBV6-4 to TRBJ2-1, with TRBD2 identical over 12 bases. V dropped 7 bases and J dropped 6; count of bases not matched to a gene: 10. CDR1 is MRHNA, CDR2 SNTAGT, per germline. The CDR3 has 16 amino acids. CDR3 in DNA: TGTGCCAGCACCCCGACTAGCGGGAGAGGCAGCAATGAGCAGTTCTTC. Translation: CASTPTSGRGSNEQFF.

In this sample, this clone turned up once. The chain joins TRBV6-1 to TRBJ1-5; 8 bases fit TRBD1. J lost 2 bases, V lost 1 base, and 4 bases had no gene match. The CDR3 is 16 amino acids. Looked up from germline, CDR1 is MNHNS and CDR2 is SASEGT. CDR3 sequence reads: CASSEGQGSGNQPQHF. CDR3 DNA sequence: TGTGCCAGCAGTGAAGGACAGGGGTCGGGCAATCAGCCCCAGCATTTT.

The rearrangement uses TRBV5-4 and TRBJ1-3; tentatively, D is TRBD1 (5 bases). In germline, CDR1 is SGHNT, CDR2 YYREEE (reference sequence). The CDR3 has 13 amino acids. V was pared by 4 bases and J by 4 bases, with 9 bases between. The CDR3 DNA is TGTGCCAGCAGCCCCGGACACGGAAACACCATATATTTT. As protein: CASSPGHGNTIYF.

J is TRBJ2-3 and V is TRBV7-3; 8 bases agree with TRBD2. CDR1 is SGHTA, CDR2 FQGTGA, per germline. V was clipped by 2 bases and J by 3 bases; unmatched bases: 7. The CDR3 contains 16 residues. CDR3 DNA: TGTGCCAGCAGCTTAGGATCGGGAGGGGTAACAGATACGCAGTATTTT. Translating it yields CASSLGSGGVTDTQYF.

V usage is TRBV27 and J usage is TRBJ1-2; D possibly corresponds to TRBD1 (6 bases). In germline, CDR1 is MNHEY, CDR2 SMNVEV (reference sequence). This CDR3 spans 15 amino acids. Deletions cut 4 bases from V and 7 bases from J, with 19 bases between. Here the CDR3 DNA reads TGTGCCAGCAGTTCTTCCGGGGCAGGGGAAAGTGGCTACACCTTC. It translates to CASSSSGAGESGYTF.